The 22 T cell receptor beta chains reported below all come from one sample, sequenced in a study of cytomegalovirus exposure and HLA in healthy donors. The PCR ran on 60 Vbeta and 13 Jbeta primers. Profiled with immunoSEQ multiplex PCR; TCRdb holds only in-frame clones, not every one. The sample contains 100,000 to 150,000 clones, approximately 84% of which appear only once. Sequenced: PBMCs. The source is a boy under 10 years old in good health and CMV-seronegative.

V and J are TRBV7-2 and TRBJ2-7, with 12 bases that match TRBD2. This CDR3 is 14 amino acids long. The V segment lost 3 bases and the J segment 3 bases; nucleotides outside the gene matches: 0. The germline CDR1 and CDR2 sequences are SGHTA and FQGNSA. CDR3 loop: CASSLTSGSYEQYV. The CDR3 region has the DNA TGTGCCAGCAGCTTGACTAGCGGGAGCTACGAGCAGTACGTC.

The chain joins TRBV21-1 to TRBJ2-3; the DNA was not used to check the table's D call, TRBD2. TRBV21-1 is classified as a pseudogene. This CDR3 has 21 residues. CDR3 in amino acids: CASSKGCGERETRGSADTQYF. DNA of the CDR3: TGTGCCAGCAGCAAAGGATGCGGGGAGCGGGAGACCCGGGGGAGCGCAGATACGCAGTATTTT.

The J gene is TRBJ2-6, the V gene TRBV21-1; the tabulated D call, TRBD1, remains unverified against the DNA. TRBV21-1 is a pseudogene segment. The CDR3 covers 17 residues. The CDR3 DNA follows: TGTGCCAGCAGCAAAGATCCAGGGGACCTGGGGGCCAACGTCCTGACTTTC. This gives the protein CASSKDPGDLGANVLTF.

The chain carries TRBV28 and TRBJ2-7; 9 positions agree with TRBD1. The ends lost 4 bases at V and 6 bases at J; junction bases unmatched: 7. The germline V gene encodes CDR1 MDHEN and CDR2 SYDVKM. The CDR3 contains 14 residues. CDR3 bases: TGTGCCAGCAGTTCCCCGACAGGGGGGGGCGAGCAGTACGTC. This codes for CASSSPTGGGEQYV.

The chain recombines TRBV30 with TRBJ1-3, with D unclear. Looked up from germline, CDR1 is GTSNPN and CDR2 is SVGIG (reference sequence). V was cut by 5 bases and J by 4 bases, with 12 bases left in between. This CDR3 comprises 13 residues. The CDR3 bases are TGTGCCTGGTCACAGACGGGGGGAAACACCATATATTTT. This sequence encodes CAWSQTGGNTIYF.

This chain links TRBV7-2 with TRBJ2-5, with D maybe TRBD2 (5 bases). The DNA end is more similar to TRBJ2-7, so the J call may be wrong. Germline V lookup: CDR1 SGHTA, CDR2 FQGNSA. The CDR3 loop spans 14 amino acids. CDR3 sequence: CASSHGEGGYEQYF. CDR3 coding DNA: TGTGCCAGCAGCCATGGAGAAGGCGGGTACGAGCAGTACTTC.

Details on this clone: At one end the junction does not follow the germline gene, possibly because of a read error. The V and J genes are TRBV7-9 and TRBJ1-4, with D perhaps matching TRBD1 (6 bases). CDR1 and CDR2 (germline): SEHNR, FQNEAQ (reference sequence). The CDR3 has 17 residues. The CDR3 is CSSSFNRDTSTNEKLFF. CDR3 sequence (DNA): TGTTCCAGCAGTTTCAACCGGGACACCTCAACTAATGAAAAACTGTTTTTT.

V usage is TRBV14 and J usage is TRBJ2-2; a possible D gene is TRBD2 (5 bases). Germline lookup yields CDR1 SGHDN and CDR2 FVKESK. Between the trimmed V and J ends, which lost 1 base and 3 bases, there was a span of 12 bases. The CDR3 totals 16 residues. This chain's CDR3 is CASSQGEYSYTGELFF. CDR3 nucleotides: TGTGCCAGCAGCCAAGGGGAGTACAGTTACACCGGGGAGCTGTTTTTT.

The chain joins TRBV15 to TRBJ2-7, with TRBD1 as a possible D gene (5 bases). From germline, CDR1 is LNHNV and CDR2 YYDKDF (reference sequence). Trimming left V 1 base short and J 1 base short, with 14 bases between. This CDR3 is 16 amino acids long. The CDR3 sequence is CATSRGSGSPSYEQYF. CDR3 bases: TGTGCCACCAGCAGAGGATCAGGGTCCCCTTCCTACGAGCAGTACTTC.

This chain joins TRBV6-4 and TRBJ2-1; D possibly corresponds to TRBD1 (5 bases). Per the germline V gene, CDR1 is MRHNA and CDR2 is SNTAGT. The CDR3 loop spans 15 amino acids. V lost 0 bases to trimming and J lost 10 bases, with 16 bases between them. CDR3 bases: TGTGCCAGCAGTGACTCGGCAGGGCTTTCTCACGAGCAGTTCTTC. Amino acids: CASSDSAGLSHEQFF.

The CDR3 loop is CASKDGTNTEAFF. Here the CDR3 DNA reads TGTGCCAGCAAGGACGGGACAAACACTGAAGCTTTCTTT. V is TRBV6-6 and J is TRBJ1-1, with D perhaps TRBD1 (6 bases). Trimming left V 7 bases short and J 2 bases short, with 11 bases between. There are 13 residues in the CDR3. Per germline, CDR1 MNHNY and CDR2 SVGAGI (reference sequence).

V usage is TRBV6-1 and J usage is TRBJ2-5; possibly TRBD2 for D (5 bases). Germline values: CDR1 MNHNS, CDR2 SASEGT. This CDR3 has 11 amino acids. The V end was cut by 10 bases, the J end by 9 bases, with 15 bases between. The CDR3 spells CATYEAGSQYF. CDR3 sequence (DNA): TGTGCCACATATGAGGCGGGTTCCCAGTACTTC.

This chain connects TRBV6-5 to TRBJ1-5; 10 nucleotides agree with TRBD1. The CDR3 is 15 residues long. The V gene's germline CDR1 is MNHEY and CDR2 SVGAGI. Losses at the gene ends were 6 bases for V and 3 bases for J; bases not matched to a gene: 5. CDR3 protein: CASSPDRGPNQPQHF. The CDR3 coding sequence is TGTGCCAGCAGCCCTGACAGGGGGCCCAATCAGCCCCAGCATTTT.

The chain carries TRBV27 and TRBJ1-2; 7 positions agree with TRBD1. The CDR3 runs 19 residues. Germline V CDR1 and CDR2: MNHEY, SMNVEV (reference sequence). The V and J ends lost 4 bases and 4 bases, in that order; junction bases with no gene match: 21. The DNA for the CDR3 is TGTGCCAGCAGTTCCCCGACCCGCGGGACAGTGAAAGGGGGCTATGGCTACACCTTC. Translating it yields CASSSPTRGTVKGGYGYTF.

The CDR3 coding sequence is TGTGCCATCAGTGAGTCGGAAATGGGGGGTCTAGCGGGCCTGGCGAGTGCAGATACGCAGTATTTT. Encoded protein: CAISESEMGGLAGLASADTQYF. The V call is TRBV10-3, the J call TRBJ2-3, with 8 bases lining up with TRBD2. J lost 4 bases, V lost 0 bases, and 24 bases had no gene match. The CDR3 runs 22 residues. Germline assignment: CDR1 ENHRY and CDR2 SYGVKD.

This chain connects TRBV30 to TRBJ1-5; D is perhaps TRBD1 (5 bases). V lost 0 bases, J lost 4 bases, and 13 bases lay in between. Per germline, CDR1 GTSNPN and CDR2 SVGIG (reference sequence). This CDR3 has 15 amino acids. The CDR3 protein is CAWSVRAGINQPQHF. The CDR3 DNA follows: TGTGCCTGGAGTGTAAGGGCAGGGATAAATCAGCCCCAGCATTTT. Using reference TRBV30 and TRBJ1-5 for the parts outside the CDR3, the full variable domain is SQTIHQWPATLVQPVGSPLSLECTVEGTSNPNLYWYRQAAGRGLQLLFYSVGIGQISSEVPQNLSASRPQDRQFILSSKKLLLSDSGFYLCAWSVRAGINQPQHFGDGTRLSIL.

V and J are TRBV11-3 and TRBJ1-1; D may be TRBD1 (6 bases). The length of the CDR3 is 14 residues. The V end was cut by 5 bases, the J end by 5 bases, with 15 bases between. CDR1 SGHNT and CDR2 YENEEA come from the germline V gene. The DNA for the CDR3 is TGTGCCAGCAGCCTGAGGGGGTCCGGGACTGAAGCTTTCTTT. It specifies CASSLRGSGTEAFF.

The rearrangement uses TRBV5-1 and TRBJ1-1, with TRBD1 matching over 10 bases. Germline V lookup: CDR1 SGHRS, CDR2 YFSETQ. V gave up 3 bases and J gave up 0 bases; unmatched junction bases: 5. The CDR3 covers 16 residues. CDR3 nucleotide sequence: TGCGCCAGCAGCTCCGGGACAGGGGTCTTGAACACTGAAGCTTTCTTT. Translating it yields CASSSGTGVLNTEAFF. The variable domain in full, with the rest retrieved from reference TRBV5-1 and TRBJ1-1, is KAGVTQTPRYLIKTRGQQVTLSCSPISGHRSVSWYQQTPGQGLQFLFEYFSETQRNKGNFPGRFSGRQFSNSRSEMNVSTLELGDSALYLCASSSGTGVLNTEAFFGQGTRLTVV.

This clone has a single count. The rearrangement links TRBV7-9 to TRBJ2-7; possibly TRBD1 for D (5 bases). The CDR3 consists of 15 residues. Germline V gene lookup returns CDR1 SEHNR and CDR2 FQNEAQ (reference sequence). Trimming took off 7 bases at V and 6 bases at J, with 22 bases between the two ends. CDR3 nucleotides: TGTGCCAGCACCGGAAGGGGTCCCGTCCAAGGCGAGCAGTACTTC. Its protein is CASTGRGPVQGEQYF.

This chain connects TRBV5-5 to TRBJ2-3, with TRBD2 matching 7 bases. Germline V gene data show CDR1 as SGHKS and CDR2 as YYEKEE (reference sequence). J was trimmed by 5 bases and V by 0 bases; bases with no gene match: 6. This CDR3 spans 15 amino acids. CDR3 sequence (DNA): TGTGCCAGCAGCTTGGGTGGCGGGAGTATAGATACGCAGTATTTT. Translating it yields CASSLGGGSIDTQYF.

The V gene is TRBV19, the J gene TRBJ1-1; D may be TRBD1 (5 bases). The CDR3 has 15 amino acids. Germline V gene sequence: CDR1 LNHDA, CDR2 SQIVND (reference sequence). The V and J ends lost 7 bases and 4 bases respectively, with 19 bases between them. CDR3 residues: CASTVGPYRPTEAFF. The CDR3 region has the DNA TGTGCCAGTACCGTGGGGCCTTATAGGCCCACTGAAGCTTTCTTT.

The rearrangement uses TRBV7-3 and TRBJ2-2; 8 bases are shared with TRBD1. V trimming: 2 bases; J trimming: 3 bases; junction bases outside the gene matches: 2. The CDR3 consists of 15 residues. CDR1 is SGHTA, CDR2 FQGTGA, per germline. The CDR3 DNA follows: TGTGCCAGCAGCTTAGGACAGGGCCACACCGGGGAGCTGTTTTTT. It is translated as CASSLGQGHTGELFF.